Given below is one T cell receptor beta chain in context. The cohort comprised adults aged about 18 to 100 years residing in about two dozen US areas. The data were obtained in a study of blood T cell repertoires in COVID-19. Whole-study context: The United States, Italy and Spain provided the acute and convalescent COVID-19 samples.

The ends were cut back, 7 bases at V and 1 base at J, with 7 bases in the middle. CDR1 and CDR2 (germline): SNHLY, FYNNEI. The CDR3 loop spans 12 amino acids. Authors' methods: From reference gene primer amplification, estimates of nucleated cell counts were derived. This table comes from immunoSEQ multiplex PCR, and its TCRdb copy is limited to in-frame clones, with some not included. V, J and clone size were drawn from that table, and D and trimming were deduced from the DNA. The table lists around 200,000 clones, 75% to 90% of them singletons, with over 3% in the top ten. The specimen was PBMCs or T cells enriched from blood (not recorded which). This clonotype was obtained from a woman in her forties with acute COVID-19. V usage is TRBV2 and J usage is TRBJ1-1, with D maybe TRBD1 (5 bases). The DNA for the CDR3 is TGTGCCAGCATGGGGGGGAACACTGAAGCTTTCTTT. This gives the protein CASMGGNTEAFF. The full variable domain, in which reference TRBV2 and TRBJ1-1 provide the parts outside the CDR3, is EPEVTQTPSHQVTQMGQEVILRCVPISNHLYFYWYRQILGQKVEFLVSFYNNEISEKSEIFDDQFSVERPDGSNFTLKIRSTKLEDSAMYFCASMGGNTEAFFGQGTRLTVV.